This entry concerns a single T cell receptor (beta chain). The CDR3 runs to 14 residues. V dropped 5 bases and J dropped 2; count of bases not matched to a gene: 2. Germline V CDR1 and CDR2: SGHRS, YFSETQ. The record originates from a study of blood T cell repertoires in COVID-19. Only in-frame clones appear in the TCRdb table, and some are missing; sequencing was by immunoSEQ multiplex PCR. The sample lists fewer than 300,000 clones; more than 65% were seen once. Sequenced input: peripheral blood. The chain employs TRBV5-1 and TRBJ2-2; 8 positions match TRBD2. This receptor was taken from a woman aged 18-35 years with acute or convalescent COVID-19. In DNA, the CDR3 is TGCGCCAGCAGGCGGGGGGAAAACACCGGGGAGCTGTTTTTT. Protein sequence: CASRRGENTGELFF.